This T cell receptor beta chain stems from a study of blood T cell repertoires in COVID-19. The overall study: There were acute and convalescent COVID-19 samples, and they came from the United States, Italy and Spain. Sources were T cells, B-cell-depleted T cells, or PBMCs; the material itself was cDNA or gDNA.

Source study methods: Amplified reference gene primers provided the basis for estimating nucleated cell counts. Some clones are missing from TCRdb's copy, which holds only in-frame ones; the method was immunoSEQ multiplex PCR. The V and J calls and clone size come from that table; D and trimming were worked out from the DNA. The sample shows more than 200,000 clones, around 83% of them seen only once. The CDR3 consists of 13 residues. Germline V gene data show CDR1 as SQVTM and CDR2 as ANQGSEA. V shed 7 bases and J 10 bases; nucleotides not matched to a gene: 10. This sequence originates from a woman aged 40 to 49 who had recovered from COVID-19. The specimen was peripheral blood. The chain joins TRBV29-1 to TRBJ1-4, with TRBD1 matching over 9 bases. This chain's CDR3 is CSATRDREGKLFF. Here the CDR3 DNA reads TGCAGCGCGACACGGGACAGGGAAGGAAAACTGTTTTTT.